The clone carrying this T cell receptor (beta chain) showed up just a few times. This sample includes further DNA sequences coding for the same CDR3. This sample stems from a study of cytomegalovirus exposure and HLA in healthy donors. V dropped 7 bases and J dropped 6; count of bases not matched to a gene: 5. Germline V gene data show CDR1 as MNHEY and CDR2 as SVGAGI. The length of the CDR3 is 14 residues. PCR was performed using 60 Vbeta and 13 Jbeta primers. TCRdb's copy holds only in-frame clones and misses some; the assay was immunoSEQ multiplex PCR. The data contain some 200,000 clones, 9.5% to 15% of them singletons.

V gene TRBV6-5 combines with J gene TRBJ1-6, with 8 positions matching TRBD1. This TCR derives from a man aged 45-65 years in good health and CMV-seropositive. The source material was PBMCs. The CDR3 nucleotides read TGTGCCAGCACTCGACAGGGGCCTAATTCACCCCTCCACTTT. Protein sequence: CASTRQGPNSPLHF.